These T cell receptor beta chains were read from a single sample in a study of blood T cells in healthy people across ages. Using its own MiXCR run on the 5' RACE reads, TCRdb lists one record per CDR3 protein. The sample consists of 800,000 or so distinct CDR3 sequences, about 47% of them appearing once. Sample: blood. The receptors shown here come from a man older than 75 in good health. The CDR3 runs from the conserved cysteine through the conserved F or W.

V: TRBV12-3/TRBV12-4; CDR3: CASSRLARQETQYF
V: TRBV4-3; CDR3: CASSQGNSGVQETQYF
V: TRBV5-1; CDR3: CASSPRTSGNQEEQFF
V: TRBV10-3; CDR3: CAISRTGGGETQYF
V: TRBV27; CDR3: CASSVNRQETQYF
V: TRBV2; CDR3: CASSEFAENQETQYF
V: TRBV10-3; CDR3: CAISVRFKETQYF
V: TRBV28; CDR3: CASTRTPSYEQYF
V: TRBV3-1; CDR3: CASSHSSVREQFF
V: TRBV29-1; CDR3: CSALDRGYGETQYF
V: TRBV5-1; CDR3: CASSVTSLRTTGELFF
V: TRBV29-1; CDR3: CSVEVNGADTQYF
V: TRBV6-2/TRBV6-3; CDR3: CASSSGTSGRFQETQYF
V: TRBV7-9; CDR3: CASSYRELVNYGYTF
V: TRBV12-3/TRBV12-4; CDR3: CASSPWTGGLTAYNEQFF
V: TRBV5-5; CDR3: CASSSSGQPSYEQYF
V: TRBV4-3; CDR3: CASRDRLALSTDTQYF
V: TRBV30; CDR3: CAWSEYGYTF
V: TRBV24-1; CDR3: CATSDSLNGQETQYF
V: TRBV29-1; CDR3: CSVDGTSGRETQYF
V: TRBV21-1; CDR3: CASSKTPNSVNADTQYF
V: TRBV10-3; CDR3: CAISESTSGINVQYF
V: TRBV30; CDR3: CAWTLGAAYEQYF
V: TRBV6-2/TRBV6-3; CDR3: CASSQSGGANTGELFF
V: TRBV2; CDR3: CASSAGLAGNEDTQYF
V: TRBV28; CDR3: CASSFSLAGGRKINEQFF
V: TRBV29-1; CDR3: CSVFPTGATEAFF